Following are 25 T cell receptor beta chains from one sample sequenced in a study of blood T cell repertoires in COVID-19. Only in-frame clones appear in the TCRdb table, and some are missing; sequencing was by immunoSEQ multiplex PCR. The table lists approximately 130,000 clones, less than 90% of them singletons. Sequenced material: PBMCs or T cells enriched from blood (not recorded which). The receptors here all came from a man aged 30 to 39 who had recovered from COVID-19.

This clone was seen once. This chain joins TRBV9 and TRBJ2-1, with 7 positions matching TRBD2. Germline assignment: CDR1 SGDLS and CDR2 YYNGEE. J was trimmed by 1 base and V by 0 bases; bases with no gene match: 1. The CDR3 covers 15 residues. The CDR3 is CASSVAAGSYNEQFF. The CDR3 DNA reads as TGTGCCAGCAGCGTAGCAGCGGGATCCTACAATGAGCAGTTCTTC.

In DNA, the CDR3 is TGTGCCAGCAGCCAAAAGACAGGGGGCGGCAATCAGCCCCAGCATTTT. This gives the protein CASSQKTGGGNQPQHF. J is TRBJ1-5 and V is TRBV3-1 (or the pseudogene TRBV3-2); 10 bases fit TRBD1. Germline CDR1 is LGHDT and CDR2 is YNNKEL (reference sequence). The CDR3 runs 16 residues. V shed 2 bases, J shed 2 bases, and the junction held 3 bases outside the gene matches.

The gene calls are TRBV28 and TRBJ1-1; 9 nucleotides align to TRBD1. The germline V gene has CDR1 MDHEN and CDR2 SYDVKM. Unmatched junction bases numbered 6, after V lost 8 bases and J lost 5 bases. The CDR3 extends over 13 amino acids. The CDR3 region is CASGTGGRTEAFF. The CDR3 bases are TGTGCCAGCGGTACAGGGGGCAGGACTGAAGCTTTCTTT.

This clone has just a few counts. The chain couples TRBV9 to TRBJ1-6; TRBD1 is a possible D gene (5 bases). The CDR3 spans 16 residues. Deletions cut 3 bases from V and 3 bases from J, with 13 bases between. The germline V gene has CDR1 SGDLS and CDR2 YYNGEE. The CDR3 nucleotides are TGTGCCAGCAGCGACGGCAGGGCCTTCTATAATTCACCCCTCCACTTT. It translates to CASSDGRAFYNSPLHF.

The rearrangement uses TRBV21-1 and TRBJ1-5; whether TRBD1, the table's D call, matches the DNA was not checked. TRBV21-1 is classified as a pseudogene. This CDR3 spans 16 amino acids. Here the CDR3 reads CASSKPHSGKAQPQHF. For the CDR3, the DNA is TGTGCCAGCAGCAAACCTCACTCAGGGAAGGCTCAGCCCCAGCATTTT.

The sample holds a few counts of this clone. The gene calls are TRBV3-1 (or the pseudogene TRBV3-2) and TRBJ2-3; 10 nucleotides agree with TRBD2. Germline V gene data show CDR1 as LGHDT and CDR2 as YNNKEL (reference sequence). The CDR3 has 17 amino acids. Unmatched junction bases numbered 7, after V lost 0 bases and J lost 4 bases. CDR3 coding DNA: TGTGCCAGCAGCCAAGAGTTAGGGCTAGCGGGAGCAGATACGCAGTATTTT. It translates to CASSQELGLAGADTQYF.

V gene TRBV30 combines with J gene TRBJ2-2; 10 nucleotides match TRBD1. The CDR3 has 16 residues. V was pared by 0 bases and J by 3 bases, with 4 bases of the junction left unmatched. Germline CDR1 GTSNPN, CDR2 SVGIG (reference sequence). The CDR3 sequence: CAWSVAGQGYTGELFF. The CDR3 DNA sequence: TGTGCCTGGAGTGTAGCGGGACAGGGGTACACCGGGGAGCTGTTTTTT. Together with reference TRBV30 and TRBJ2-2, the CDR3 gives the full variable domain: SQTIHQWPATLVQPVGSPLSLECTVEGTSNPNLYWYRQAAGRGLQLLFYSVGIGQISSEVPQNLSASRPQDRQFILSSKKLLLSDSGFYLCAWSVAGQGYTGELFFGEGSRLTVL.

The chain combines TRBV30 with TRBJ2-3, with 13 bases lining up with TRBD2. The CDR3 loop spans 15 amino acids. V shed 5 bases and J 2 bases; nucleotides not matched to a gene: 4. In germline, CDR1 is GTSNPN, CDR2 SVGIG (reference sequence). This CDR3 is CAWSGTSGNTDTQYF. The CDR3 DNA sequence: TGTGCCTGGTCCGGGACTAGCGGGAACACAGATACGCAGTATTTT.

The chain combines TRBV15 with TRBJ1-2; 9 positions agree with TRBD1. In germline, CDR1 is LNHNV, CDR2 YYDKDF (reference sequence). The CDR3 is made up of 15 amino acids. The trim removed 0 bases at V and 5 bases at J, leaving 4 bases unmatched. The CDR3 DNA reads TGTGCCACCAGCAGAGATCGGGGACAGGGATATGGCTACACCTTC. Translating it yields CATSRDRGQGYGYTF.

The chain employs TRBV28 and TRBJ1-1; D not resolved. The CDR3 length is 14 residues. V lost 2 bases to trimming and J lost 7 bases, with 14 bases between them. From germline, CDR1 is MDHEN and CDR2 SYDVKM. The CDR3 nucleotides are TGTGCCAGCAGTTTACGGGCGGGCAGCGTTGAAGCTTTCTTT. It encodes CASSLRAGSVEAFF.

This chain connects TRBV6-1 to TRBJ2-6, with 9 bases lining up with TRBD1. This CDR3 spans 17 amino acids. CDR1 and CDR2 from the germline V gene are MNHNS and SASEGT. V was clipped by 4 bases and J by 2 bases; unmatched bases: 6. In nucleotides, the CDR3 is TGTGCCAGCAGTGCAGGACAGGGGTGGGCTGGGGCCAACGTCCTGACTTTC. Protein sequence: CASSAGQGWAGANVLTF.

The V call is TRBV2, the J call TRBJ1-1; 7 bases align to TRBD1. This CDR3 is 12 amino acids long. Germline V gives CDR1 SNHLY, CDR2 FYNNEI. V gave up 6 bases and J gave up 10 bases; unmatched junction bases: 8. Written as DNA, the CDR3 is TGTGCCAGCAGGTTAACAGGGGAAGGAGCTTTCTTT. It specifies CASRLTGEGAFF.

The CDR3 region has the DNA TGCAGCGTTGAGGGACAGGGGGCGGGCACAGATACGCAGTATTTT. Amino acid sequence: CSVEGQGAGTDTQYF. The rearrangement links TRBV29-1 to TRBJ2-3, with 12 nucleotides matching TRBD1. The CDR3 has 15 amino acids. With V trimmed by 3 bases and J by 1 base, 2 bases remained unmatched. Germline V gives CDR1 SQVTM, CDR2 ANQGSEA.

The rearrangement joins TRBV7-6 to TRBJ2-2; TRBD1 matches at 10 bases. The CDR3 extends over 15 amino acids. The V segment lost 5 bases and the J segment 7 bases; nucleotides outside the gene matches: 7. Germline CDR1 reads SGHVS; CDR2 reads FNYEAQ. CDR3 bases: TGTGCCAGCAGCACAAGGGGACAGGGGATCGGGGAGCTGTTTTTT. Its protein product is CASSTRGQGIGELFF.

J is TRBJ2-5 and V is TRBV12-3 or TRBV12-4, with D tentatively TRBD1 (5 bases). Trimming took off 6 bases at V and 1 base at J, with 9 bases between the two ends. There are 13 residues in the CDR3. Here the CDR3 reads CASRGQGQETQYF. CDR3 sequence (DNA): TGTGCCAGCAGGGGGCAGGGCCAAGAGACCCAGTACTTC.

The chain uses TRBV11-2 and TRBJ1-3, with 7 bases fitting TRBD1. The CDR3 contains 14 residues. The germline gives CDR1 SGHAT, CDR2 FQNNGV. The V and J ends lost 5 bases and 4 bases, in that order; junction bases with no gene match: 5. The CDR3 bases are TGTGCCAGCAGCCTCGGACAGGCCGGAAACACCATATATTTT. Protein sequence: CASSLGQAGNTIYF.

This chain links TRBV6-5 with TRBJ2-4; D is unclear. The V gene's germline CDR1 is MNHEY and CDR2 SVGAGI. Trimming took off 6 bases at V and 1 base at J, with 7 bases between the two ends. This CDR3 spans 13 amino acids. CDR3 loop: CASSAGAKNIQYF. CDR3 DNA: TGTGCCAGCAGCGCCGGGGCCAAAAACATTCAGTACTTC.

The table lists this clone with a count of one. This sequence joins TRBV5-6 and TRBJ1-1, with TRBD1 identical over 9 bases. The V and J ends lost 0 bases and 1 base, in that order; junction bases with no gene match: 7. CDR1 SGHDT and CDR2 YYEEEE come from the germline V gene. The CDR3 totals 17 residues. CDR3 in DNA: TGTGCCAGCAGCTTGGTGACAGGGGGTAAGTGGAACACTGAAGCTTTCTTT. Translated, it gives CASSLVTGGKWNTEAFF. Looking up the rest from reference TRBV5-6 and TRBJ1-1 gives the full variable domain: DAGVTQSPTHLIKTRGQQVTLRCSPKSGHDTVSWYQQALGQGPQFIFQYYEEEERQRGNFPDRFSGHQFPNYSSELNVNALLLGDSALYLCASSLVTGGKWNTEAFFGQGTRLTVV.

The gene calls are TRBV7-2 and TRBJ2-5; a weak D match, TRBD2 (5 bases). Germline assignment: CDR1 SGHTA and CDR2 FQGNSA. With 5 bases removed from V and 1 base from J, the gap between germline ends came to 11 bases. The CDR3 runs to 14 residues. CDR3 coding DNA: TGTGCCAGCAGCCGCCCAGCGGTCCAAGAGACCCAGTACTTC. Translated, it gives CASSRPAVQETQYF. Using reference TRBV7-2 and TRBJ2-5 for the parts outside the CDR3, the full variable domain is GAGVSQSPSNKVTEKGKDVELRCDPISGHTALYWYRQSLGQGLEFLIYFQGNSAPDKSGLPSDRFSAERTGGSVSTLTIQRTQQEDSAVYLCASSRPAVQETQYFGPGTRLLVL.

This clone has more than one count but fewer than ten. V gene TRBV28 combines with J gene TRBJ1-1; a possible D gene is TRBD1 (6 bases). From germline, CDR1 is MDHEN and CDR2 SYDVKM. This CDR3 is 11 amino acids long. As DNA, the CDR3 is TGTCTCTGCAGGGGGAACACTGAAGCTTTCTTT. It specifies CLCRGNTEAFF. Full variable domain (rest looked up from reference TRBV28 and TRBJ1-1): DVKVTQSSRYLVKRTGEKVFLECVQDMDHENMFWYRQDPGLGLRLIYFSYDVKMKEKGDIPEGYSVSREKKERFSLILESASTNQTSMYLCLCRGNTEAFFGQGTRLTVV.

The chain combines TRBV7-9 with TRBJ1-4, with D possibly being TRBD1 (6 bases). CDR1 and CDR2 (germline): SEHNR, FQNEAQ (reference sequence). CDR3 length: 14 amino acids. The germline V and J ends were trimmed by 4 bases and 5 bases, with 11 bases remaining between them. The CDR3 region is CASSSGQKNEKLFF. Written as DNA, the CDR3 is TGTGCCAGCAGCTCTGGACAGAAAAATGAAAAACTGTTTTTT.

This chain joins TRBV2 and TRBJ2-7; 10 nucleotides align to TRBD2. Trimming took 4 bases from V and 1 from J; bases not matched to a gene: 7. Germline V gene sequence: CDR1 SNHLY, CDR2 FYNNEI. CDR3 length equals 16 residues. The CDR3 nucleotides read TGTGCCAGCAGTGCGGGACTAGCGAAACCATCCTACGAGCAGTACTTC. The encoded protein is CASSAGLAKPSYEQYF.

The chain has TRBV15 and TRBJ1-4, with D perhaps matching TRBD1 (5 bases). The germline V gene has CDR1 LNHNV and CDR2 YYDKDF (reference sequence). CDR3 length: 14 residues. Trimming removed 8 bases at V and 4 bases at J, with 14 bases between. CDR3: CATGGFPHNEKLFF. As DNA, the CDR3 is TGTGCCACCGGGGGGTTCCCCCATAATGAAAAACTGTTTTTT. The full variable domain, with the rest looked up from reference TRBV15 and TRBJ1-4, is DAMVIQNPRYQVTQFGKPVTLSCSQTLNHNVMYWYQQKSSQAPKLLFHYYDKDFNNEADTPDNFQSRRPNTSFCFLDIRSPGLGDTAMYLCATGGFPHNEKLFFGSGTQLSVL.

The V and J genes are TRBV10-3 and TRBJ2-5; D is perhaps TRBD1 (6 bases). Trimming stripped 3 bases from V and 5 bases from J, with 19 bases between. The CDR3 has 16 amino acids. Germline lookup yields CDR1 ENHRY and CDR2 SYGVKD. DNA for the CDR3: TGTGCCATCAGTGACTCCCGGGACACATGGTCGGAGACCCAGTACTTC. Protein: CAISDSRDTWSETQYF.

This chain uses TRBV4-1 with TRBJ2-3; a possible D gene is TRBD2 (7 bases). Per the germline V gene, CDR1 is MGHRA and CDR2 is YSYEKL. V was shortened by 1 base and J by 2 bases, with 10 bases between the two germline ends. CDR3 size: 15 residues. The CDR3 DNA follows: TGCGCCAGCAGCCAAGGGGGGGGGCACACAGATACGCAGTATTTT. Translation gives CASSQGGGHTDTQYF.